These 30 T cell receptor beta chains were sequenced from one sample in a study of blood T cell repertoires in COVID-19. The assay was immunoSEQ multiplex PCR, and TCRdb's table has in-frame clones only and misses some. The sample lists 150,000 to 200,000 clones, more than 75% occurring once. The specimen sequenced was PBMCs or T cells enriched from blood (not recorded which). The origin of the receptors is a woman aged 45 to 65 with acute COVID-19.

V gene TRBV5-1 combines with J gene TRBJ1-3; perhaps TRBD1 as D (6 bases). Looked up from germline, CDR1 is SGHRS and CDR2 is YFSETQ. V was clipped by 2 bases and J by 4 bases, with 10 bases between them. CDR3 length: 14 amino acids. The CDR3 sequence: CASSFGQRGNTIYF. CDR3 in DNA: TGCGCCAGCAGCTTCGGACAGAGGGGAAACACCATATATTTT.

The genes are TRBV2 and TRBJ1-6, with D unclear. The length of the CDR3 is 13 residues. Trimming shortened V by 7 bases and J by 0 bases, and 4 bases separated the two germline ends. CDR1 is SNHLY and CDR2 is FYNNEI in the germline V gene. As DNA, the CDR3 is TGTGCCAGCAAGAGCTCCTATAATTCACCCCTCCACTTT. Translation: CASKSSYNSPLHF.

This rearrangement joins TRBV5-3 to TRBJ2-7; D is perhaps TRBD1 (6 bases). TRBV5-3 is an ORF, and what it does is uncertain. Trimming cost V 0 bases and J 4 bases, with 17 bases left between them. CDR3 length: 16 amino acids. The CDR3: CARSLAPGVSPYEQYV. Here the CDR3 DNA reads TGTGCCAGAAGCTTGGCCCCAGGGGTCTCCCCGTACGAGCAGTACGTC.

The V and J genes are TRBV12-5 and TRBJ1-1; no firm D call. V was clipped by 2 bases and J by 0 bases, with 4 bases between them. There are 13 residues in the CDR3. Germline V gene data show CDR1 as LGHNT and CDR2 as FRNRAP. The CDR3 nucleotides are TGTGCTAGTGGTTTGAGCATGAACACTGAAGCTTTCTTT. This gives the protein CASGLSMNTEAFF.

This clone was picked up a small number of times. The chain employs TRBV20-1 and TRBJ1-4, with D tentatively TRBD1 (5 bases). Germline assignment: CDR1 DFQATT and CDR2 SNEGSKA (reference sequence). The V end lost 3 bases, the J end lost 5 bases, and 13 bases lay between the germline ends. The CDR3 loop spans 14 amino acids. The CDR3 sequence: CSASRGTRNEKLFF. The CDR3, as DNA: TGCAGTGCTAGTCGCGGGACCCGAAATGAAAAACTGTTTTTT.

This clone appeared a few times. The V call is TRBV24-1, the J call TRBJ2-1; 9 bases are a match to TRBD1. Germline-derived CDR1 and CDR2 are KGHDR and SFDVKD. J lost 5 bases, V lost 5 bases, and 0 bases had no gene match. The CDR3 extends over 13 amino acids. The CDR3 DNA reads TGTGCCACCAGTGGGGACAGGGACAATGAGCAGTTCTTC. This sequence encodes CATSGDRDNEQFF.

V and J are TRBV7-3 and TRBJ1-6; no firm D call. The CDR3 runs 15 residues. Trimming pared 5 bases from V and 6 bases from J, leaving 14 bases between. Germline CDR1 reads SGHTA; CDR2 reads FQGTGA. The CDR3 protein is CASSLTRGGNSPLHF. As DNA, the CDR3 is TGTGCCAGCAGCCTCACGCGGGGAGGTAATTCACCCCTCCACTTT.

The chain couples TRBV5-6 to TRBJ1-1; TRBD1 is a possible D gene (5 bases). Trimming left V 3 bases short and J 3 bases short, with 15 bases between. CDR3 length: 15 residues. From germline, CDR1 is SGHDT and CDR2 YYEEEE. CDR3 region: CASSSYSGSDTEAFF. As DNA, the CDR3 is TGTGCCAGCAGCTCATACTCAGGGTCGGACACTGAAGCTTTCTTT.

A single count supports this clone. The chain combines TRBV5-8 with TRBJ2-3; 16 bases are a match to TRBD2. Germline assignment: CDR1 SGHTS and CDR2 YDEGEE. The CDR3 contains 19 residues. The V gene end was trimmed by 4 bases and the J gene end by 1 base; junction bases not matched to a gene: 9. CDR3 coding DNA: TGTGCCAGCAGCGCAGCCCCGGGACTAGCGGGGGGGGGCACAGATACGCAGTATTTT. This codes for CASSAAPGLAGGGTDTQYF.

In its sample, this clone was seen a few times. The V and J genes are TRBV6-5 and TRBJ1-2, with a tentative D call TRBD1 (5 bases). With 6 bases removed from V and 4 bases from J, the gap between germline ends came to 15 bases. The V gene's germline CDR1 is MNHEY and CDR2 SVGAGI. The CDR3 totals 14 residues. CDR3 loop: CASSPTQRGYGYTF. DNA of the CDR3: TGTGCCAGCAGCCCGACTCAAAGGGGCTATGGCTACACCTTC.

The CDR3 bases are TGTGCCAGCAGTTCAGGGGGAGGCTATGGCTACACCTTC. Amino acids: CASSSGGGYGYTF. The V gene is TRBV7-2, the J gene TRBJ1-2, with 7 bases aligning to TRBD1. The CDR3 consists of 13 residues. Germline V gene lookup returns CDR1 SGHTA and CDR2 FQGNSA. Germline trimming cut 6 bases from V and 4 bases from J; bases unmatched to any gene: 5. Filled out from reference TRBV7-2 and TRBJ1-2, the complete variable domain reads GAGVSQSPSNKVTEKGKDVELRCDPISGHTALYWYRQSLGQGLEFLIYFQGNSAPDKSGLPSDRFSAERTGGSVSTLTIQRTQQEDSAVYLCASSSGGGYGYTFGSGTRLTVV.

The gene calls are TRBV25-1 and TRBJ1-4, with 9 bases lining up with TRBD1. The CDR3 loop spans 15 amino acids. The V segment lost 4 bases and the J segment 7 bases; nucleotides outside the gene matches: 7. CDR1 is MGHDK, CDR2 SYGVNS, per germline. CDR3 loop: CASSVAGTGTEKLFF. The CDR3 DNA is TGTGCCAGCAGTGTAGCCGGGACAGGGACTGAAAAACTGTTTTTT.

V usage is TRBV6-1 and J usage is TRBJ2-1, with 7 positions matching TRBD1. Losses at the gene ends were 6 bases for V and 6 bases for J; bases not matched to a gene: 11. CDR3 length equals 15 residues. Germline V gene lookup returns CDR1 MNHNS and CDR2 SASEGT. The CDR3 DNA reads TGTGCCAGCAGCACCGGGACAGAAACTACCAATGAGCAGTTCTTC. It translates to CASSTGTETTNEQFF.

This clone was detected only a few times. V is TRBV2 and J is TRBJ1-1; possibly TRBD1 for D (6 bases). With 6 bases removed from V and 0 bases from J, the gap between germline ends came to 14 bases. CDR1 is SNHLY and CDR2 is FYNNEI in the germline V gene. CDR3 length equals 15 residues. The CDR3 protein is CASRKDSPMNTEAFF. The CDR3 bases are TGTGCCAGCAGGAAGGACAGCCCCATGAACACTGAAGCTTTCTTT.

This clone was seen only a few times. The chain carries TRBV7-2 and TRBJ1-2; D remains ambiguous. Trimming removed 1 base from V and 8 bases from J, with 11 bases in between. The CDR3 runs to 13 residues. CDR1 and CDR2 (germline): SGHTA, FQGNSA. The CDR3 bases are TGTGCCAGCAGCTTAGTACGGGGTGGAGGCTACACCTTC. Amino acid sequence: CASSLVRGGGYTF.

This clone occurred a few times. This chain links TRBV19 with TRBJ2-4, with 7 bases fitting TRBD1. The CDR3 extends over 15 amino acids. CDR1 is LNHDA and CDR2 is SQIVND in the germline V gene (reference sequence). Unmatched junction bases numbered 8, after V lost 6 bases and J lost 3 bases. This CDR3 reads CASRLVGTDKNIQYF. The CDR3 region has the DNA TGTGCCAGTAGGCTAGTTGGGACAGACAAAAACATTCAGTACTTC.

The CDR3 spells CASSFPLSGQAYGYTF. The CDR3 DNA reads as TGTGCCAGCAGTTTCCCCCTCTCCGGACAGGCCTATGGCTACACCTTC. This rearrangement joins TRBV28 to TRBJ1-2; 7 bases line up with TRBD1. The CDR3 runs to 16 residues. Germline V gene lookup returns CDR1 MDHEN and CDR2 SYDVKM. The junction had 11 bases not matched to a gene; V was cut back by 3 bases and J by 4 bases.

The CDR3 sequence: CASSLWRGDTDTQYF. CDR3 sequence (DNA): TGTGCCAGCAGTTTATGGCGGGGGGACACAGATACGCAGTATTTT. The rearrangement uses TRBV27 and TRBJ2-3; 8 nucleotides match TRBD2. Per germline, CDR1 MNHEY and CDR2 SMNVEV (reference sequence). V gave up 1 base and J gave up 2 bases; unmatched junction bases: 2. This CDR3 has 15 amino acids.

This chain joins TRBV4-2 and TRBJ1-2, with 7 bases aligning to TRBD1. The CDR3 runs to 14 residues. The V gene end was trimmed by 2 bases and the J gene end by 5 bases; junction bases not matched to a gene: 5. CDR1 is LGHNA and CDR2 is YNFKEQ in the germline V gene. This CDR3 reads CASSQPGQKYGYTF. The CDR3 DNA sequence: TGTGCCAGCAGCCAACCGGGACAGAAGTATGGCTACACCTTC.

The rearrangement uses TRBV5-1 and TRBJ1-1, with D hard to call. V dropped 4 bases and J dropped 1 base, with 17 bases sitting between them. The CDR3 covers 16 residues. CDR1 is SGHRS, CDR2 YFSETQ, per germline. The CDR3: CASSPRGRVENTEAFF. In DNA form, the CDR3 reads TGCGCCAGCAGCCCGAGAGGTCGGGTAGAGAACACTGAAGCTTTCTTT.

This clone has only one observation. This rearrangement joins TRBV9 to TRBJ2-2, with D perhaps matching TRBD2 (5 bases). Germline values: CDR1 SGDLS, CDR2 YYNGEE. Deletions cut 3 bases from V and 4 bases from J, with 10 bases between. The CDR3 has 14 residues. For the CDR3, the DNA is TGTGCCAGCAGCGAACGGACTTCCACCGGGGAGCTGTTTTTT. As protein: CASSERTSTGELFF.

CDR3 DNA: TGTGCCAGCAGCTTCGGGGGGTCTAATGAAAAACTGTTTTTT. Its translation is CASSFGGSNEKLFF. The J gene is TRBJ1-4, the V gene TRBV7-2, with D possibly being TRBD1 (5 bases). Trimming stripped 3 bases from V and 3 bases from J, with 8 bases between. CDR3 size: 14 residues. Germline values: CDR1 SGHTA, CDR2 FQGNSA.

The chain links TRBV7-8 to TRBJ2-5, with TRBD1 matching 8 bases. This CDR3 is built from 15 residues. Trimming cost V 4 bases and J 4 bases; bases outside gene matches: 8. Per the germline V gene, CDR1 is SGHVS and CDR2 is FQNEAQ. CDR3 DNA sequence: TGTGCCAGCAGCTCACAGACAGGGGCACGAGAGACCCAGTACTTC. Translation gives CASSSQTGARETQYF.

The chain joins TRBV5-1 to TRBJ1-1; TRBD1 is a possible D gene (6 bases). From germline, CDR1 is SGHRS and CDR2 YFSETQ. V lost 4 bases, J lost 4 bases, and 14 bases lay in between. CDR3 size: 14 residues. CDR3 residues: CASSVPGGGTEAFF. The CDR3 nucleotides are TGCGCCAGCAGCGTCCCTGGGGGCGGCACTGAAGCTTTCTTT.

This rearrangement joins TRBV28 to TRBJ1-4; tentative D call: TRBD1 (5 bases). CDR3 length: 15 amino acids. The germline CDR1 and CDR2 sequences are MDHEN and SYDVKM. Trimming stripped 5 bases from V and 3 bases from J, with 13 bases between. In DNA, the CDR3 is TGTGCCAGCAGTCACCAGGGCGCGGCTAATGAAAAACTGTTTTTT. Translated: CASSHQGAANEKLFF.

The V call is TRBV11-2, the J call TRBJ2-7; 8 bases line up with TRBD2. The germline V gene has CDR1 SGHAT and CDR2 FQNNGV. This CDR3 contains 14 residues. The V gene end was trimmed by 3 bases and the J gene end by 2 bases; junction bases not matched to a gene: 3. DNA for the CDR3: TGTGCCAGCAGCTTTCAAGCGGGGGCCTACGAGCAGTACGTC. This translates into CASSFQAGAYEQYV.

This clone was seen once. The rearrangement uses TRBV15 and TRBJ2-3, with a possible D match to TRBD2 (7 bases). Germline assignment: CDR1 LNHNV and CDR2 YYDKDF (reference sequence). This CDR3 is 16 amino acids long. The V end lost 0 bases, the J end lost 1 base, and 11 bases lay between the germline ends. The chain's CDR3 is CATSRERGLGTDTQYF. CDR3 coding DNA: TGTGCCACCAGCAGAGAGCGGGGGCTTGGCACAGATACGCAGTATTTT.

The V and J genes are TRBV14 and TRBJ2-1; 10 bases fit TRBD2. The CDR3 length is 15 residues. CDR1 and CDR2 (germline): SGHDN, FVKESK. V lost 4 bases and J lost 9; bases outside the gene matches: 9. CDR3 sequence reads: CASSRGASGGLEQFF. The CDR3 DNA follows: TGTGCCAGCAGCCGAGGTGCTAGCGGGGGACTTGAGCAGTTCTTC.

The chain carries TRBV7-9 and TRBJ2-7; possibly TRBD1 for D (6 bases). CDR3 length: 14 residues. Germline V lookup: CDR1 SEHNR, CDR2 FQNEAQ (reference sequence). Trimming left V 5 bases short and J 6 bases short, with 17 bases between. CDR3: CASSPRRQAGEQYV. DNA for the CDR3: TGTGCCAGCAGCCCTCGTCGACAGGCTGGCGAGCAGTACGTC.

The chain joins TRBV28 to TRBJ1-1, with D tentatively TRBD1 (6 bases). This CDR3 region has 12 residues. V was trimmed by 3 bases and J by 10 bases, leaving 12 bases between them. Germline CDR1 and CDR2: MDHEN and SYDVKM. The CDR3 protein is CASSFGTNLAFF. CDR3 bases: TGTGCCAGCAGTTTCGGGACAAACCTAGCTTTCTTT. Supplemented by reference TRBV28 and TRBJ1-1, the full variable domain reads DVKVTQSSRYLVKRTGEKVFLECVQDMDHENMFWYRQDPGLGLRLIYFSYDVKMKEKGDIPEGYSVSREKKERFSLILESASTNQTSMYLCASSFGTNLAFFGQGTRLTVV.